This T cell receptor beta chain appears in the sequencing data of a study of OX40 agonist ivuxolimab in advanced cancers. Profiling relied on immunoSEQ multiplex PCR, and the TCRdb table lists in-frame clones only, not all of them. The sample yields 15,000 to 20,000 clones, roughly 88% seen once. Germline CDR1 is MNHEY and CDR2 is SVGAGI. Trimming cost V 5 bases and J 4 bases, with 5 bases left between them. CDR3 length: 12 residues. Worth noting for this clone: The sample contains more than one DNA sequence encoding this CDR3.

The TCR comes from an adult with an advanced solid tumor such as melanoma, head and neck, liver or kidney cancer. The chain employs TRBV6-5 and TRBJ2-2; D gene uncertain. The sample was CD4+ or CD8+ T cells sorted from blood, taken in a trial of the OX40 agonist ivuxolimab. The CDR3 nucleotides are TGTGCCAGCAGTCTGGGCACCGGGGAGCTGTTTTTT. Residues: CASSLGTGELFF.